The clone carrying this T cell receptor (beta chain) has just one count. No antigen is known for it. These data originate in a study of shared clonotypes between healthy human individuals. Study-wide background: A couple of female and a few male donors aged 18 to 49 were enrolled.

The V end lost 7 bases, the J end lost 7 bases, and 20 bases lay between the germline ends. CDR3 length: 15 amino acids. Germline values: CDR1 LNHDA, CDR2 SQIVND (reference sequence). The donors were adults (healthy and HIV-negative) with no recent acute infections or vaccinations. Overall study findings and caveats: Sharing across four donors was highest in naive CD4 (around 5%) and lowest in memory CD8 (0.4%).

Clones were read by immunoSEQ multiplex PCR, and TCRdb kept only the in-frame ones, dropping some. The sample carries 2.5 million or so clones, around nine tenths recorded once. Specimen: naive CD4+ T cells sorted from blood. Subset in this sample: CD45RA+ positively selected. The source of this sequence is a man aged 18 to 30 in good health. The chain has TRBV19 and TRBJ1-5; D is perhaps TRBD1 (6 bases). CDR3 DNA: TGTGCCAGTACCATCCAGGGGCTGGGAGGGCAGCCCCAGCATTTT. It translates to CASTIQGLGGQPQHF.